Described below is a single TCR beta chain sequence and its context. The specificity of this receptor is unknown. One base away there is no much larger clone; base qualities are not given. For repertoire sequencing, the TCR beta CDR3 regions were amplified from RNA transcripts. HTBI primers and the Qiagen OneStep RT-PCR kit were used in a first-round RT-PCR, which was followed by a second-round multiplex PCR, size selection and purification. Sequencing of the libraries was carried out on an Illumina HiSeq2000 in paired-end mode with 100 bp reads. On the authors' methods: SOAPnuke was used to process the reads, removing any read that contained adapters or uncalled bases, had a mean Phred below 15, or lacked an exact match to the constant primer or identifier. COPE v1.2.5 was used to merge high-quality paired reads. Unique nucleotide sequences were defined as clonotypes and aligned to IMGT TRB V, D and J references using MiTCR v1.1. The analysis was limited to V-J combinations with a frequency above 0.0001, which together covered over 99% of the repertoires. A TCR clonal expansion and chaos score per V-J combination was defined as the ratio of F50 clonal expansion to chaos observed in the TCRdist matrix. Features were reduced by Welch's t-statistics and random forest to some 13 V-J combinations, which fed a naive Bayes classifier. The Morisita-Horn index was used to measure how similar the thyroid and blood repertoires were. TCRdb itself trimmed the public reads at Q25 with fastp, ran MiXCR and retained productive beta chains. Entries are consolidated by CDR3 protein sequence, retaining the most common genes and DNA. The authors' filters were not applied to this entry. In this sample the table shows about 400,000 distinct CDR3 sequences, around 18% of which occur a single time. The top ten hold roughly 1.6% of the sample.

The CDR3 holds 15 amino acids from the cysteine to the phenylalanine. Of the read, only the CDR3 DNA is kept; its 45 bases are in frame from base 1. V and J are truncated by 0 bases and 4 bases respectively, leaving an intervening sequence of 12 bases. For CDR1 and CDR2, the germline V gene lists MDHEN and SYDVKM. The data belong to a study of Graves' ophthalmopathy and Graves' hyperthyroidism (dated by TCRdb to about 2018). With respect to the entire study: Peripheral blood samples were taken at the time of initial diagnosis, before any treatment was given. The approximately 100 discovery patients were divided at random into training and test sets in a 7:3 ratio. After sampling, hyperthyroidism patients received methimazole starting at 30 mg daily, and ophthalmopathy patients received high-dose intravenous methylprednisolone. TCR beta repertoire signatures were used to distinguish Graves' ophthalmopathy from Graves' hyperthyroidism and to predict progression to ophthalmopathy. A discovery set of about a hundred patients (43 ophthalmopathy, 55 to 60 stable hyperthyroidism) was enrolled to explore V-J signatures distinguishing ophthalmopathy from hyperthyroidism. An independent validation cohort comprised 18 hyperthyroidism patients and some 16 patients who later progressed from hyperthyroidism to ophthalmopathy. In several hyperthyroidism patients, the T-cell repertoires found in thyroid tissue were compared with those found in blood. In total, 135 blood samples were TCR-sequenced: 40 to 45 ophthalmopathy, some 75 hyperthyroidism and approximately 17 hyperthyroidism-to-ophthalmopathy patients. Study-wide conclusions, independent of this receptor: No statistical method was used to set the sample size in advance, and the investigators knew which group each participant was assigned to. In validation, the model predicted ophthalmopathy progression with over 60% sensitivity and roughly 72% specificity; some 13 predicted patients were CT-confirmed with GO in a median of approximately 6.2 months. Most expanded thyroid clonotypes with a frequency above 0.001 also appeared in blood, which suggests that blood repertoires may reflect the immune response in the thyroid. Ophthalmopathy was separated from stable hyperthyroidism by the 13-signature model with more than 85% sensitivity and 81% to 84% specificity in cross-validation and with 80%/75% in the test set.

Patients with ophthalmopathy had moderately to severely active disease, with a Clinical Activity Score of 3 or more, a NOSPECS grade of 4 or more, and a disease duration of less than 3 months. Patients with other autoimmune diseases, uncontrolled infections, pregnancy or lactation were excluded from the study. Diagnosis relied on clinical symptoms, serum thyroxine, TRAb, thyroid ultrasound and orbital computed tomography. Using Ficoll-Paque density gradient centrifugation, PBMCs were isolated from about 9.4 ml of fresh peripheral blood. Total RNA was extracted with Trizol reagent and quality-checked on an Agilent 2100 Bioanalyzer.

The sample consisted of peripheral blood. The clonotype was recovered from a young woman with Graves' ophthalmopathy. Donor details come from another sample of the same person, matched by shared clones. The rearranged chain carries TRBV28 and TRBJ2-5; the D gene is possibly TRBD2, with 7 bases matching. The nucleotide sequence is given as TGTGCCAGCAGTTTATGGGGTAGGGGGGGAGAGACCCAGTACTTC. Its protein is CASSLWGRGGETQYF.